One sample yielded the 7 T cell receptor beta chains listed below, sequenced in a study of blood T cell repertoires in COVID-19. This table comes from immunoSEQ multiplex PCR, and its TCRdb copy is limited to in-frame clones, with some not included. The profile shows approximately 220,000 clones, roughly 80% of them singletons. Material for sequencing was PBMCs or T cells enriched from blood (not recorded which). All receptors come from a woman in her fifties or sixties who had been exposed to COVID-19.

This chain joins TRBV6-1 and TRBJ1-5; D not resolved. CDR3 length equals 13 residues. Germline CDR1 and CDR2: MNHNS and SASEGT. The V and J ends lost 3 bases and 0 bases respectively, with 3 bases between them. For the CDR3, the DNA is TGTGCCAGCAGTGACGGTAGCAATCAGCCCCAGCATTTT. Its protein product is CASSDGSNQPQHF.

The V call is TRBV9, the J call TRBJ2-7; possible D gene TRBD1, 5 bases. V was cut by 6 bases and J by 5 bases, with 18 bases left in between. The CDR3 is 14 amino acids. Germline V gene data show CDR1 as SGDLS and CDR2 as YYNGEE. The CDR3 here is CASKRGHGSDEQYF. The CDR3 coding sequence is TGTGCCAGCAAAAGGGGTCATGGGTCCGACGAGCAGTACTTC.

The chain recombines TRBV18 with TRBJ2-5; D not certain. The CDR3 runs to 11 residues. The germline gives CDR1 KGHSH, CDR2 LQKENI. Between the trimmed V and J ends, which lost 6 bases and 2 bases, there was a span of 4 bases. The CDR3 protein is CASSEQETQYF. The CDR3 DNA is TGTGCCAGCTCCGAGCAAGAGACCCAGTACTTC.

V is TRBV11-2 and J is TRBJ2-5; possibly TRBD2 for D (6 bases). The CDR3 contains 16 residues. CDR1 SGHAT and CDR2 FQNNGV come from the germline V gene. Trimming stripped 1 base from V and 0 bases from J, with 12 bases between. CDR3 DNA sequence: TGTGCCAGCAGCTTAGGGGTAGCGGCGTACCAAGAGACCCAGTACTTC. This codes for CASSLGVAAYQETQYF.

This rearrangement joins TRBV10-3 to TRBJ1-1, with no clear D. Trimming took off 11 bases at V and 7 bases at J, with 26 bases between the two ends. The CDR3 has 15 residues. Germline lookup yields CDR1 ENHRY and CDR2 SYGVKD. Here the CDR3 reads CAPPGREFSLHEAFF. The CDR3 DNA reads as TGTGCCCCCCCGGGGAGGGAGTTCAGTCTTCATGAAGCTTTCTTT.

The chain recombines TRBV10-1 with TRBJ1-4; no firm D call. Germline V gene data show CDR1 as WNHNN and CDR2 as SYGVQD (reference sequence). CDR3 length equals 13 residues. With 5 bases removed from V and 8 bases from J, the gap between germline ends came to 12 bases. The CDR3, as DNA: TGCGCCAGCAGTCCAGGCGGGTACGAAAAACTGTTTTTT. Residues: CASSPGGYEKLFF.

The V call is TRBV2, the J call TRBJ1-1, with a tentative D call TRBD1 (6 bases). This CDR3 is 14 amino acids long. From germline, CDR1 is SNHLY and CDR2 FYNNEI. V was pared by 3 bases and J by 0 bases, with 8 bases between. As DNA, the CDR3 is TGTGCCAGCAGTGAGCAGGGGCTGAACACTGAAGCTTTCTTT. Translation gives CASSEQGLNTEAFF.